The 17 T cell receptor beta chains presented below share a single source sample, sequenced in a study of CD8+ T cells in alopecia areata. Noted treatment: oral pan-JAK inhibitor, 5-10 mg twice daily. As the sequencing template, cDNA was produced by extracting RNA and reverse transcribing it. Using immunoSEQ multiplex PCR, the repertoire was profiled, and TCRdb retains in-frame clones only, with some absent. Here the sample spans 90,000 or so clones, about 40% being singletons. Material: CD8+ T cells sorted from blood, obtained at week 24, from a patient treated with tofacitinib. These TCRs come from a human donor with alopecia areata.

This clone was detected only a few times. The rearrangement uses TRBV7-9 and TRBJ2-2; D not certain. V shed 2 bases and J shed 3 bases, with 7 bases lying between them. The germline CDR1 and CDR2 sequences are SEHNR and FQNEAQ (reference sequence). This CDR3 is built from 14 residues. In nucleotides, the CDR3 is TGTGCCAGCAGCTTAAGGGCAGACACCGGGGAGCTGTTTTTT. The encoded protein is CASSLRADTGELFF.

V is TRBV19 and J is TRBJ2-1, with TRBD2 matching over 8 bases. Per germline, CDR1 LNHDA and CDR2 SQIVND (reference sequence). The V gene end was trimmed by 3 bases and the J gene end by 5 bases; junction bases not matched to a gene: 12. CDR3 length equals 17 residues. CDR3 coding DNA: TGTGCCAGTAGTATGGACGAACGGGAGGGCGCACACAATGAGCAGTTCTTC. It is translated as CASSMDEREGAHNEQFF.

In its sample, this clone was seen a few times. The rearrangement links TRBV30 to TRBJ1-5; D unresolved. The CDR3 extends over 15 amino acids. V lost 0 bases and J lost 5, with 14 bases in between. From germline, CDR1 is GTSNPN and CDR2 SVGIG (reference sequence). The CDR3 sequence: CAWSVLGERYQPQHF. CDR3 DNA sequence: TGTGCCTGGAGTGTACTGGGTGAACGATATCAGCCCCAGCATTTT.

The V and J genes are TRBV28 and TRBJ1-5; the D gene is possibly TRBD1 (6 bases). This CDR3 is built from 14 residues. The V end was cut by 2 bases, the J end by 2 bases, with 7 bases between. The germline CDR1 and CDR2 sequences are MDHEN and SYDVKM. The CDR3 DNA is TGTGCCAGCAGTTTAAGGACAGGCAATCAGCCCCAGCATTTT. It is translated as CASSLRTGNQPQHF.

This clone was observed a handful of times. The gene calls are TRBV4-1 and TRBJ2-5; tentatively, D is TRBD1 (5 bases). Trimming removed 2 bases at V and 2 bases at J, with 9 bases between. There are 14 residues in the CDR3. In germline, CDR1 is MGHRA, CDR2 YSYEKL. The CDR3 spells CASSQLQGQETQYF. CDR3 nucleotide sequence: TGCGCCAGCAGCCAACTTCAGGGACAAGAGACCCAGTACTTC.

This clone turned up a few times. The chain carries TRBV7-9 and TRBJ2-5; 8 positions match TRBD1. The CDR3 length is 14 residues. The germline V gene encodes CDR1 SEHNR and CDR2 FQNEAQ (reference sequence). V shed 5 bases, J shed 5 bases, and the junction held 7 bases outside the gene matches. The CDR3 DNA sequence: TGTGCCAGCAGCCCATGGACAGGGTCTGAGACCCAGTACTTC. Amino acids: CASSPWTGSETQYF.

The gene calls are TRBV27 and TRBJ2-7; the D call may be TRBD1 or TRBD2 (6 bases each). Germline V CDR1 and CDR2: MNHEY, SMNVEV (reference sequence). This CDR3 contains 13 residues. V gave up 5 bases and J gave up 7 bases, with 15 bases separating them. CDR3 amino acids: CASSITGAREQYF. CDR3 DNA sequence: TGTGCCAGCAGTATTACGGGGGCGCGAGAGCAGTACTTC.

This clone has a handful of counts. The V and J genes are TRBV4-3 and TRBJ2-7, with TRBD1 matching over 8 bases. This CDR3 is built from 15 residues. The trim removed 1 base at V and 2 bases at J, leaving 4 bases unmatched. The germline gives CDR1 LGHNA, CDR2 YSLEER. The DNA for the CDR3 is TGCGCCAGCAGCCAAGGGGACAGGACTACCTACGAGCAGTACTTC. It yields the protein CASSQGDRTTYEQYF.

This chain connects TRBV7-8 to TRBJ2-3; 7 bases line up with TRBD2. J gave up 3 bases and V 1 base, and 7 bases lay outside the gene matches. The CDR3 covers 16 residues. CDR1 and CDR2 from the germline V gene are SGHVS and FQNEAQ. The CDR3 DNA follows: TGTGCCAGCAGCTTAGGGGCGGGAGAGGTTACAGATACGCAGTATTTT. This gives the protein CASSLGAGEVTDTQYF.

The DNA for the CDR3 is TGTGCCAGCAGTTTTGCCCCGGACAGGGCAGATACGCAGTATTTT. It is translated as CASSFAPDRADTQYF. V gene TRBV27 combines with J gene TRBJ2-3; TRBD1 aligns across 8 bases. V shed 3 bases and J 4 bases; nucleotides not matched to a gene: 6. Germline CDR1 and CDR2: MNHEY and SMNVEV (reference sequence). This CDR3 comprises 15 residues.

This clone was seen a handful of times. The chain recombines TRBV5-1 with TRBJ2-5, with 9 bases fitting TRBD2. Trimming at V came to 0 bases and at J to 2 bases, leaving 2 bases not matched to a gene. The CDR3 has 15 amino acids. Germline loops: CDR1 SGHRS, CDR2 YFSETQ. The CDR3 bases are TGCGCCAGCAGCTTGGGACTAGCGGCACAAGAGACCCAGTACTTC. This translates into CASSLGLAAQETQYF. Variable domain in full (rest from reference TRBV5-1 and TRBJ2-5): KAGVTQTPRYLIKTRGQQVTLSCSPISGHRSVSWYQQTPGQGLQFLFEYFSETQRNKGNFPGRFSGRQFSNSRSEMNVSTLELGDSALYLCASSLGLAAQETQYFGPGTRLLVL.

The J gene is TRBJ2-1, the V gene TRBV6-5; 7 bases line up with TRBD1. The CDR3 runs to 12 residues. Germline V gene lookup returns CDR1 MNHEY and CDR2 SVGAGI. V dropped 6 bases and J dropped 9; count of bases not matched to a gene: 5. DNA of the CDR3: TGTGCCAGCAGCCTGACAGGGTTTGAGCAGTTCTTC. This encodes CASSLTGFEQFF.

The table lists this clone with a few counts. Other DNA sequences of this sample code for an identical CDR3. The chain carries TRBV7-2 and TRBJ2-7; D unclear. The CDR3 consists of 11 residues. Germline CDR1 and CDR2: SGHTA and FQGNSA. V was cut by 5 bases and J by 1 base, with 3 bases left in between. The CDR3 DNA is TGTGCCAGCAGCCCTTCCTACGAGCAGTACTTC. Its translation is CASSPSYEQYF.

The chain joins TRBV9 to TRBJ1-3, with 11 bases fitting TRBD1. The CDR3 runs 16 residues. The J segment lost 9 bases and the V segment lost 3 bases, leaving 11 bases of the junction unmatched. Germline V lookup: CDR1 SGDLS, CDR2 YYNGEE. As DNA, the CDR3 is TGTGCCAGCAGCGCCCCGGGACAGGGGGTATCGGGCACCATATATTTT. This encodes CASSAPGQGVSGTIYF.

This chain connects TRBV9 to TRBJ2-7; 7 nucleotides match TRBD2. The CDR3 has 12 amino acids. V was clipped by 7 bases and J by 5 bases; unmatched bases: 6. The germline CDR1 and CDR2 sequences are SGDLS and YYNGEE. Here the CDR3 DNA reads TGTGCCAGCTCTCTTCGGGAGGACGAGCAGTACTTC. Its translation is CASSLREDEQYF.

V and J are TRBV4-3 and TRBJ2-1; unclear D gene. Trimming shortened V by 3 bases and J by 5 bases, and 11 bases separated the two germline ends. This CDR3 is built from 14 residues. Germline CDR1 reads LGHNA; CDR2 reads YSLEER. Written as DNA, the CDR3 is TGCGCCAGCAGCCAGAGGCACCTGAACAATGAGCAGTTCTTC. This translates into CASSQRHLNNEQFF.

The chain joins TRBV7-8 to TRBJ2-1, with D maybe TRBD1 (7 bases). Germline V gene sequence: CDR1 SGHVS, CDR2 FQNEAQ. CDR3 length: 14 amino acids. V dropped 4 bases and J dropped 9 bases, with 16 bases sitting between them. CDR3 in DNA: TGTGCCAGCAGCTCCTCGGGCCAGGGGGGTGAGCAGTTCTTC. It is translated as CASSSSGQGGEQFF.